A single sample is the source of the 14 T cell receptor beta chains below, sequenced in a study of cytomegalovirus exposure and HLA in healthy donors. TCRdb's copy holds only in-frame clones and misses some; the assay was immunoSEQ multiplex PCR. The table lists 180,000 or so clones, around 80% of them singletons. The sequenced sample was PBMCs. The receptors were sampled from a woman between 25 and 40 years old in good health and CMV-seropositive.

The CDR3 spells CAWSVTSDTQYF. DNA of the CDR3: TGTGCCTGGAGCGTGACTAGCGACACGCAGTATTTT. The V call is TRBV30, the J call TRBJ2-3; 8 nucleotides line up with TRBD2. The CDR3 spans 12 residues. The V gene's germline CDR1 is GTSNPN and CDR2 SVGIG (reference sequence). The V gene end was trimmed by 3 bases and the J gene end by 9 bases; junction bases not matched to a gene: 5.

The chain links TRBV6-5 to TRBJ1-2; maybe TRBD1 (6 bases). V was shortened by 7 bases and J by 2 bases, with 14 bases between the two germline ends. Germline V lookup: CDR1 MNHEY, CDR2 SVGAGI. The CDR3 runs to 14 residues. Here the CDR3 reads CASMGGAENYGYTF. The CDR3 region has the DNA TGTGCCAGCATGGGGGGGGCTGAGAACTATGGCTACACCTTC.

The V and J genes are TRBV14 and TRBJ2-1, with D maybe TRBD1 (6 bases). Germline CDR1 SGHDN, CDR2 FVKESK. V gave up 4 bases and J gave up 7 bases, with 14 bases separating them. This CDR3 has 14 amino acids. CDR3 in DNA: TGTGCCAGCAGCCCAGGGGTCCTTGTGAATGAGCAGTTCTTC. This codes for CASSPGVLVNEQFF.

The chain has TRBV27 and TRBJ1-5, with a tentative D call TRBD1 (6 bases). Germline values: CDR1 MNHEY, CDR2 SMNVEV (reference sequence). The CDR3 loop spans 13 amino acids. V dropped 7 bases and J dropped 4 bases, with 11 bases sitting between them. CDR3 sequence: CASKGDRNQPQHF. Here the CDR3 DNA reads TGTGCCAGCAAGGGGGACCGAAATCAGCCCCAGCATTTT.

About this clone itself: A read error may produce the germline difference seen at one junction end. The chain recombines TRBV7-7 with TRBJ2-1; 8 positions agree with TRBD2. This CDR3 comprises 16 residues. Germline-derived CDR1 and CDR2 are SSHAT and FNYEAQ (reference sequence). CDR3 coding DNA: TGTGCTAGCAGCTTAGTTGCGGGAGGTGCGAACAATGAGCAGTTCTTC. Translating gives CASSLVAGGANNEQFF. Looking up the rest from reference TRBV7-7 and TRBJ2-1 gives the full variable domain: GAGVSQSPRYKVTKRGQDVTLRCDPISSHATLYWYQQALGQGPEFLTYFNYEAQPDKSGLPSDRFSAERPEGSISTLTIQRTEQRDSAMYRCASSLVAGGANNEQFFGPGTRLTVL.

This clone was counted only a few times. The gene calls are TRBV13 and TRBJ2-7; 7 positions match TRBD1. The trim removed 5 bases at V and 6 bases at J, leaving 7 bases unmatched. CDR3 length: 13 amino acids. Germline V gene data show CDR1 as PRHDT and CDR2 as FYEKMQ (reference sequence). The CDR3 is CASSRQGRSEQYF. The CDR3 DNA is TGTGCCAGCAGCCGACAGGGCCGATCCGAGCAGTACTTC.

This clone is a singleton in its sample. The genes are TRBV6-6 and TRBJ1-1, with 10 positions matching TRBD1. The germline gives CDR1 MNHNY, CDR2 SVGAGI (reference sequence). The CDR3 has 15 amino acids. After removal of 5 bases from V and 4 bases from J, the junction contained 7 bases not matched to a gene. CDR3 nucleotides: TGTGCCAGCAGTAGGGGACAGGGGTGGGCCACTGAAGCTTTCTTT. It codes for CASSRGQGWATEAFF.

The chain is built from TRBV6-5 and TRBJ1-3; possibly TRBD1 for D (5 bases). CDR1 and CDR2 from the germline V gene are MNHEY and SVGAGI. The CDR3 has 13 amino acids. V lost 2 bases and J 5 bases, leaving 7 bases between the germline ends. CDR3 in DNA: TGTGCCAGCAGTTACGGGGCCAGAAACACCATATATTTT. This translates into CASSYGARNTIYF.

The chain links TRBV2 to TRBJ2-2, with D perhaps TRBD1 (5 bases). The CDR3 length is 15 residues. V lost 4 bases and J lost 4, with 13 bases in between. In germline, CDR1 is SNHLY, CDR2 FYNNEI. CDR3 amino acids: CASSGEGVPTGELFF. The CDR3, as DNA: TGTGCCAGCAGTGGAGAAGGGGTCCCCACCGGGGAGCTGTTTTTT.

This clone was seen a few times. The chain links TRBV2 to TRBJ2-5; 14 nucleotides line up with TRBD2. This CDR3 has 17 amino acids. Germline trimming cut 6 bases from V and 7 bases from J; bases unmatched to any gene: 13. Per the germline V gene, CDR1 is SNHLY and CDR2 is FYNNEI. CDR3 coding DNA: TGTGCCAGCAGGGGGACTAGCGGGAGCCGCCCTGGGGGGACCCAGTACTTC. Protein sequence: CASRGTSGSRPGGTQYF.

The chain couples TRBV29-1 to TRBJ2-7; TRBD2 agrees at 7 bases. Looked up from germline, CDR1 is SQVTM and CDR2 is ANQGSEA. The CDR3 has 11 amino acids. V dropped 5 bases and J dropped 7; count of bases not matched to a gene: 5. CDR3 protein: CSVRREGEQYF. The CDR3 DNA sequence: TGCAGCGTTCGGAGGGAGGGGGAGCAGTACTTC.

The DNA for the CDR3 is TGCGCCAGCAGAGATCAGATTGAGCAGTTCTTC. As protein: CASRDQIEQFF. V usage is TRBV10-2 and J usage is TRBJ2-1; no reliable D call. From germline, CDR1 is WSHSY and CDR2 SAAADI. This CDR3 comprises 11 residues. With 6 bases removed from V and 9 bases from J, the gap between germline ends came to 9 bases.

This clone has a handful of counts. The V and J genes are TRBV19 and TRBJ1-1; possible D gene TRBD1, 6 bases. The germline CDR1 and CDR2 sequences are LNHDA and SQIVND (reference sequence). Trimming stripped 5 bases from V and 0 bases from J, with 16 bases between. The CDR3 sequence is 16 residues long. CDR3 sequence: CASSVPTQGLNTEAFF. In nucleotides, the CDR3 is TGTGCCAGTAGTGTCCCTACACAGGGACTGAACACTGAAGCTTTCTTT.

This chain joins TRBV5-8 and TRBJ2-7; TRBD1 aligns across 7 bases. The CDR3 contains 17 residues. Germline CDR1 and CDR2: SGHTS and YDEGEE. Trimming cost V 2 bases and J 3 bases; bases outside gene matches: 14. The CDR3 here is CASSLVRTTGTDYEQYF. CDR3 coding DNA: TGTGCCAGCAGCTTAGTCCGGACCACGGGGACAGACTACGAGCAGTACTTC.